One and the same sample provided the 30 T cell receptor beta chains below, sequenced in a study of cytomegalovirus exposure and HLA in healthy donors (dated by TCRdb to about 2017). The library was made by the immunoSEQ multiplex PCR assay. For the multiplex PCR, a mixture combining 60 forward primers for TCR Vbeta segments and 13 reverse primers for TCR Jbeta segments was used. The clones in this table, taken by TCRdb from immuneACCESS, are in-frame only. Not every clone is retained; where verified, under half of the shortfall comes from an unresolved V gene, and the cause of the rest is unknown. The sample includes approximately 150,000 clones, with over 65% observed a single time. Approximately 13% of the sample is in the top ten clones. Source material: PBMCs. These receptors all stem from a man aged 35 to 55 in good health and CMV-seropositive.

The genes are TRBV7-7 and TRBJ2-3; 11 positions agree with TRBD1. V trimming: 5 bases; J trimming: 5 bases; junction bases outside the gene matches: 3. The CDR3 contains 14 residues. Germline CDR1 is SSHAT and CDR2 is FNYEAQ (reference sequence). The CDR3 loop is CASSRGTGGDTQYF. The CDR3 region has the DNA TGTGCCAGCAGCAGAGGGACAGGGGGAGATACGCAGTATTTT.

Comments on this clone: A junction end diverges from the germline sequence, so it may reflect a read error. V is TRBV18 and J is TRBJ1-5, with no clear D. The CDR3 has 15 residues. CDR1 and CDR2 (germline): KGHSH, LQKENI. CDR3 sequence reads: CAGSPNAYSNQPQHF. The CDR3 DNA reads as TGTGCCGGCTCACCAAACGCCTATAGCAATCAGCCCCAGCATTTT.

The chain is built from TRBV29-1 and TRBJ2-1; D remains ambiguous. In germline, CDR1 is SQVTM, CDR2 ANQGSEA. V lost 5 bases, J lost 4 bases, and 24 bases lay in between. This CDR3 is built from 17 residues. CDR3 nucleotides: TGCAGCGTTTTGCCCATTCCAACCACCGCGATTTACAATGAGCAGTTCTTC. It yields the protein CSVLPIPTTAIYNEQFF.

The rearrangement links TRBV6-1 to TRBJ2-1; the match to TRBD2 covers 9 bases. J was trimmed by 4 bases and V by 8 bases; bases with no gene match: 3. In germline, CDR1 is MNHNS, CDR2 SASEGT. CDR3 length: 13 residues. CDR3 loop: CASRLAEYNEQFF. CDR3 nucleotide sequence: TGTGCCAGCCGACTAGCGGAATACAATGAGCAGTTCTTC.

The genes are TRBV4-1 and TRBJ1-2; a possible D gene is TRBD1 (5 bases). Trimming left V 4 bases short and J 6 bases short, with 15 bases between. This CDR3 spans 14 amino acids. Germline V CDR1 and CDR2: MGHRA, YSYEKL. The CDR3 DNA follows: TGCGCCAGCAGCCCAGGGTCTCGGAAGGATGGCTACACCTTC. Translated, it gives CASSPGSRKDGYTF.

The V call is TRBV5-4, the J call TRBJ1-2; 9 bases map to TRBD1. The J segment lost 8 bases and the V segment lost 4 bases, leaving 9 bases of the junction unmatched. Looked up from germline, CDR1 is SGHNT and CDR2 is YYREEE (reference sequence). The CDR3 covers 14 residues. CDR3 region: CASSRDRVEGGYTF. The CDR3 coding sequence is TGTGCCAGCAGCCGGGACAGGGTTGAAGGAGGCTACACCTTC.

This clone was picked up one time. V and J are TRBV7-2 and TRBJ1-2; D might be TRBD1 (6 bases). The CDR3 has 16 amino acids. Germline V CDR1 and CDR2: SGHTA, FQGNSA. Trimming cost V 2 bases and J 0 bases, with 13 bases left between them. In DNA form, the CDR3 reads TGTGCCAGCAGCTTAAGCCGGGACACATCTAACTATGGCTACACCTTC. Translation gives CASSLSRDTSNYGYTF.

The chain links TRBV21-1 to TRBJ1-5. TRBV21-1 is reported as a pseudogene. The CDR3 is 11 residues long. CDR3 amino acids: CASRENQPQHF. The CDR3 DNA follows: TGTGCCAGCAGGGAGAATCAGCCCCAGCATTTT.

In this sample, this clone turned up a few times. The CDR3: CASSQTDRANGYTF. CDR3 DNA sequence: TGCGCCAGCAGCCAAACGGACAGGGCCAATGGCTACACCTTC. The rearrangement uses TRBV4-1 and TRBJ1-2; TRBD1 matches at 8 bases. Germline V gene data show CDR1 as MGHRA and CDR2 as YSYEKL. V was pared by 2 bases and J by 6 bases, with 5 bases of the junction left unmatched. There are 14 residues in the CDR3.

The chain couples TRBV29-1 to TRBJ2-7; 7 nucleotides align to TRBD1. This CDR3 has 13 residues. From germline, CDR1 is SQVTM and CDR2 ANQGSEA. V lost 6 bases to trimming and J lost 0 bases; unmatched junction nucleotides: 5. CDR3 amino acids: CSVLTGSSYEQYF. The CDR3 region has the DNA TGCAGCGTCCTGACAGGGAGCTCCTACGAGCAGTACTTC.

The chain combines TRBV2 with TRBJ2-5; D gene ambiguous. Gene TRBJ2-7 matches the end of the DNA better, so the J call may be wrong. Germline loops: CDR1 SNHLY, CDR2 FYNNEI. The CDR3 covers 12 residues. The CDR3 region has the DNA TGTGCCAGCAGGGAGTCATCCTACGAGCAGTACTTC. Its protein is CASRESSYEQYF.

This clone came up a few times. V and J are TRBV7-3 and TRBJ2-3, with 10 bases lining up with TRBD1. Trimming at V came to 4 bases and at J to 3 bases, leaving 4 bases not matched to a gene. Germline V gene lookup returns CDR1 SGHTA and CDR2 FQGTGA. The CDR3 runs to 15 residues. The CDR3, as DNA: TGTGCCAGCAGCTCCGGACAGGGGGTAACAGATACGCAGTATTTT. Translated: CASSSGQGVTDTQYF.

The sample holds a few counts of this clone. The CDR3 loop is CASSFYTVGPGQPQHF. The CDR3 nucleotides are TGTGCCAGCAGTTTCTACACCGTTGGGCCTGGGCAGCCCCAGCATTTT. The chain links TRBV28 to TRBJ1-5; D not resolved. The CDR3 sequence is 16 residues long. Per the germline V gene, CDR1 is MDHEN and CDR2 is SYDVKM. Trimming shortened V by 3 bases and J by 7 bases, and 19 bases separated the two germline ends.

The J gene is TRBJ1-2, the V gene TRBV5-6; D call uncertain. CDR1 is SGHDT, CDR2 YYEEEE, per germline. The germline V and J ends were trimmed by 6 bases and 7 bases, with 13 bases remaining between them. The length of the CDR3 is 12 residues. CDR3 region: CASTLTRGGYTF. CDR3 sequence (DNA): TGTGCCAGCACCTTAACACGGGGTGGCTACACCTTC.

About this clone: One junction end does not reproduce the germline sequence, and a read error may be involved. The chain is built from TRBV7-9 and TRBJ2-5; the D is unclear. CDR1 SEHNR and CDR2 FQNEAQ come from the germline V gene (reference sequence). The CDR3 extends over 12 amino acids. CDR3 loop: CSSEAVRETQYF. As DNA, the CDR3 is TGTTCCAGCGAGGCGGTCAGAGAGACCCAGTACTTC.

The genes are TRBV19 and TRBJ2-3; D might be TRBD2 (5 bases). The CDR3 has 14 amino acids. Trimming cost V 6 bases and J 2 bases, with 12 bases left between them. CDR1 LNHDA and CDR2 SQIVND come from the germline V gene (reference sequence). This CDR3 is CASSLMDFTDTQYF. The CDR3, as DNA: TGTGCCAGTAGCCTAATGGACTTCACAGATACGCAGTATTTT. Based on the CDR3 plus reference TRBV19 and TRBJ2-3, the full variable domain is DGGITQSPKYLFRKEGQNVTLSCEQNLNHDAMYWYRQDPGQGLRLIYYSQIVNDFQKGDIAEGYSVSREKKESFPLTVTSAQKNPTAFYLCASSLMDFTDTQYFGPGTRLTVL.

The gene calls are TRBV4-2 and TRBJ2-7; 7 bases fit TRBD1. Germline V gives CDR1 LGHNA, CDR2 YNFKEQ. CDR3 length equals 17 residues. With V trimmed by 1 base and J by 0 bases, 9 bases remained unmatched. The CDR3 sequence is CASSQASQRDSSYEQYF. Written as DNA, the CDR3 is TGTGCCAGCAGCCAAGCATCTCAAAGGGACAGCTCCTACGAGCAGTACTTC.

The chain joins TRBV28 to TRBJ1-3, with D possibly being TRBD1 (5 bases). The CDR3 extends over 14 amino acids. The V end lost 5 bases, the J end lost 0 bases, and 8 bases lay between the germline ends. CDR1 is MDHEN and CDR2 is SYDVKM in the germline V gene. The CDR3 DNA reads TGTGCCAGCAGTGACAGTTTCTCTGGAAACACCATATATTTT. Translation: CASSDSFSGNTIYF.

The CDR3 reads CSVEATYNEQFF. The CDR3 DNA reads as TGCAGCGTTGAGGCCACCTACAATGAGCAGTTCTTC. The rearrangement uses TRBV29-1 and TRBJ2-1; D not certain. This CDR3 contains 12 residues. The V end lost 3 bases, the J end lost 2 bases, and 5 bases lay between the germline ends. Germline values: CDR1 SQVTM, CDR2 ANQGSEA.

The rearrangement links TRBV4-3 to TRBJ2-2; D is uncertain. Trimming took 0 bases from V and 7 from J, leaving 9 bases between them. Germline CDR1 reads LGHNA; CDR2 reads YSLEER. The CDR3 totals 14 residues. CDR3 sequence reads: CASSQDASRGELFF. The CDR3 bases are TGCGCCAGCAGCCAAGATGCTAGTCGCGGGGAGCTGTTTTTT.

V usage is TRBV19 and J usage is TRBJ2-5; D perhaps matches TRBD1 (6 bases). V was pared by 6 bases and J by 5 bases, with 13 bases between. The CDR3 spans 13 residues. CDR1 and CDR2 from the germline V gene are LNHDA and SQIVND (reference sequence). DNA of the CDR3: TGTGCCAGTAGAAACAGGGCGGTCGAGACCCAGTACTTC. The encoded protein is CASRNRAVETQYF. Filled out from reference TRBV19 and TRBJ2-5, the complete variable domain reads DGGITQSPKYLFRKEGQNVTLSCEQNLNHDAMYWYRQDPGQGLRLIYYSQIVNDFQKGDIAEGYSVSREKKESFPLTVTSAQKNPTAFYLCASRNRAVETQYFGPGTRLLVL.

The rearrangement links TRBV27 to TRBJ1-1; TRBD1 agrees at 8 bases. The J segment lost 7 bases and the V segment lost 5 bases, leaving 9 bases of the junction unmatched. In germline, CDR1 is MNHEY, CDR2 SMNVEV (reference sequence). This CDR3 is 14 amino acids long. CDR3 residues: CASSPQGADIEAFF. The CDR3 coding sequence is TGTGCCAGCAGTCCGCAGGGGGCCGACATTGAAGCTTTCTTT.

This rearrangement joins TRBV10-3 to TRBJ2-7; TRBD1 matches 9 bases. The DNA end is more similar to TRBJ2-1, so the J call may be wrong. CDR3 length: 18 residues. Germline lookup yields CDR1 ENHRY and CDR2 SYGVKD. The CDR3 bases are TGTGCCAGCCACTCGGGGACAGGGTCGACGGGGACCTACAATGAGCAGTTCTTC. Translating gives CASHSGTGSTGTYNEQFF.

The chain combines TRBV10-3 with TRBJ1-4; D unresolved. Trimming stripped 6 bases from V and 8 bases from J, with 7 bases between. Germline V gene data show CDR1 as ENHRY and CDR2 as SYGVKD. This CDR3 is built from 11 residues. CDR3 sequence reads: CAIRAGEKLFF. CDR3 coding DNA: TGTGCCATCAGGGCAGGAGAAAAACTGTTTTTT.

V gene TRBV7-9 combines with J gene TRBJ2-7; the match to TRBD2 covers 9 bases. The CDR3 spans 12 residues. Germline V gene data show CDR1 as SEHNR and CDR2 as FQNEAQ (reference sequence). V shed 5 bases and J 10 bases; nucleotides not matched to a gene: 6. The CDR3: CASSRRLAAQYF. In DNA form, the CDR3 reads TGTGCCAGCAGCCGACGACTAGCGGCTCAGTACTTC.

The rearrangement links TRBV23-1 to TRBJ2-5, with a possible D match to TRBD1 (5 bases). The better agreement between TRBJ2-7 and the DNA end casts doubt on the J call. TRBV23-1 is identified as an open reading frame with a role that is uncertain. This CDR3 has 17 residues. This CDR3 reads CASKTDKDQWGSYEQYF. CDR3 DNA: TGCGCCAGCAAAACGGACAAGGATCAATGGGGCTCCTACGAGCAGTACTTC.

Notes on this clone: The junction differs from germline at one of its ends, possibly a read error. The CDR3 protein is CASSLVAGPVNSQYF. In DNA, the CDR3 is TGTGCCAGCAGCTTAGTCGCAGGGCCCGTCAACAGTCAGTACTTC. This rearrangement joins TRBV7-3 to TRBJ2-4, with D maybe TRBD1 (5 bases). Per the germline V gene, CDR1 is SGHTA and CDR2 is FQGTGA. The CDR3 has 15 residues.

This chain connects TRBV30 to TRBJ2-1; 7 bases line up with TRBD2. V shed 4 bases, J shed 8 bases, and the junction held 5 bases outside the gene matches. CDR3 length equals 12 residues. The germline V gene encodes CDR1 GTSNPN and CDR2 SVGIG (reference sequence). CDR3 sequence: CAWTSTSDEQFF. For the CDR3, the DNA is TGTGCCTGGACTTCTACTAGCGATGAGCAGTTCTTC. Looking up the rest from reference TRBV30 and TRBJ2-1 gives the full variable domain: SQTIHQWPATLVQPVGSPLSLECTVEGTSNPNLYWYRQAAGRGLQLLFYSVGIGQISSEVPQNLSASRPQDRQFILSSKKLLLSDSGFYLCAWTSTSDEQFFGPGTRLTVL.

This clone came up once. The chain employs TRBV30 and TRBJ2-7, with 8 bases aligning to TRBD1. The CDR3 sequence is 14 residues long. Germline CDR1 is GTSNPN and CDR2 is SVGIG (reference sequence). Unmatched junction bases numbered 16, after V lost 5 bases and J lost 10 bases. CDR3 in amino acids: CAWDRQGSTARQYF. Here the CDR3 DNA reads TGTGCCTGGGATCGACAGGGGAGTACCGCACGCCAGTACTTC. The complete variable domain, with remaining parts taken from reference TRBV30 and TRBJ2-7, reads SQTIHQWPATLVQPVGSPLSLECTVEGTSNPNLYWYRQAAGRGLQLLFYSVGIGQISSEVPQNLSASRPQDRQFILSSKKLLLSDSGFYLCAWDRQGSTARQYFGPGTRLTVT.

CDR3 DNA: TGTGCCAGTAGTAATCTCTGGACAGGGGGTTACGAGCAGTACTTC. Protein: CASSNLWTGGYEQYF. The genes are TRBV19 and TRBJ2-7, with 10 bases lining up with TRBD1. Germline-derived CDR1 and CDR2 are LNHDA and SQIVND (reference sequence). The CDR3 sequence is 15 residues long. V lost 4 bases and J lost 4; bases outside the gene matches: 7. The full variable domain, rest sourced from reference TRBV19 and TRBJ2-7, is DGGITQSPKYLFRKEGQNVTLSCEQNLNHDAMYWYRQDPGQGLRLIYYSQIVNDFQKGDIAEGYSVSREKKESFPLTVTSAQKNPTAFYLCASSNLWTGGYEQYFGPGTRLTVT.